This passage covers 24 T cell receptor beta chains from one sample sequenced in a study of technical replicates of blood from several donors. This table comes from immunoSEQ multiplex PCR, and its TCRdb copy is limited to in-frame clones, with some not included. In the table there are tens of thousands of clones, more than 75% of which are singletons. Specimen: PBMCs. These receptors all come from a human donor in good health. Some clones in this sample may be carry-over from other donors' samples.

This chain links TRBV5-4 with TRBJ2-7; TRBD1 agrees at 10 bases. This CDR3 comprises 15 residues. V trimming: 4 bases; J trimming: 7 bases; junction bases outside the gene matches: 11. Germline CDR1 and CDR2: SGHNT and YYREEE (reference sequence). Here the CDR3 reads CASSGGDRGAKEQYF. The CDR3 DNA sequence: TGTGCCAGCAGCGGGGGGGACAGGGGCGCGAAGGAGCAGTACTTC.

The CDR3 sequence: CATSLVTEAFF. The DNA for the CDR3 is TGTGCCACCTCTCTCGTCACTGAAGCTTTCTTT. The chain has TRBV2 and TRBJ1-1, with no clear D. CDR3 length: 11 amino acids. Germline assignment: CDR1 SNHLY and CDR2 FYNNEI. Trimming took 10 bases from V and 4 from J, leaving 10 bases between them. Combining the CDR3 with reference TRBV2 and TRBJ1-1 gives the whole variable domain EPEVTQTPSHQVTQMGQEVILRCVPISNHLYFYWYRQILGQKVEFLVSFYNNEISEKSEIFDDQFSVERPDGSNFTLKIRSTKLEDSAMYFCATSLVTEAFFGQGTRLTVV.

V gene TRBV21-1 combines with J gene TRBJ2-7; TRBD2 is the table's D call and was not checked against the DNA. TRBV21-1 is a pseudogene locus. This CDR3 has 15 amino acids. CDR3 loop: CASSKDGTSYYEQYF. CDR3 bases: TGTGCCAGCAGCAAAGATGGGACTAGCTACTACGAGCAGTACTTC.

J is TRBJ2-7 and V is TRBV7-6, with TRBD2 as a possible D gene (6 bases). Trimming cost V 4 bases and J 3 bases, with 10 bases left between them. CDR1 and CDR2 (germline): SGHVS, FNYEAQ. The CDR3 is 13 residues long. The CDR3 DNA reads TGTGCCAGCAGCTCGGGACTCTTCTACGAGCAGTACTTC. It specifies CASSSGLFYEQYF.

This chain joins TRBV7-9 and TRBJ1-2, with a tentative D call TRBD1 (5 bases). CDR1 and CDR2 from the germline V gene are SEHNR and FQNEAQ (reference sequence). This CDR3 contains 12 residues. The V end lost 1 base, the J end lost 6 bases, and 6 bases lay between the germline ends. The CDR3 reads CASSLDRNGYTF. The CDR3 bases are TGTGCCAGCAGCTTAGACAGGAATGGCTACACCTTC.

The V call is TRBV5-4, the J call TRBJ2-7; D may be TRBD1 (5 bases). CDR3 length: 15 amino acids. Per the germline V gene, CDR1 is SGHNT and CDR2 is YYREEE (reference sequence). V was cut by 0 bases and J by 2 bases, with 12 bases left in between. The CDR3 sequence is CASSLDDSYTYEQYF. The CDR3 nucleotides read TGTGCCAGCAGCTTGGATGACAGTTACACCTACGAGCAGTACTTC. Filled out from reference TRBV5-4 and TRBJ2-7, the complete variable domain reads ETGVTQSPTHLIKTRGQQVTLRCSSQSGHNTVSWYQQALGQGPQFIFQYYREEENGRGNFPPRFSGLQFPNYSSELNVNALELDDSALYLCASSLDDSYTYEQYFGPGTRLTVT.

This chain joins TRBV4-1 and TRBJ2-7; 8 bases align to TRBD2. CDR1 and CDR2 (germline): MGHRA, YSYEKL. V dropped 4 bases and J dropped 4; count of bases not matched to a gene: 15. The CDR3 sequence is 17 residues long. In DNA form, the CDR3 reads TGCGCCAGCAGCCTCACACCGGGACTAGAGATCTCGTACGAGCAGTACTTC. It yields the protein CASSLTPGLEISYEQYF.

The chain links TRBV19 to TRBJ1-4, with 7 bases matching TRBD1. V was clipped by 3 bases and J by 8 bases; unmatched bases: 6. CDR1 is LNHDA, CDR2 SQIVND, per germline (reference sequence). The CDR3 is 14 residues long. Here the CDR3 DNA reads TGTGCCAGTAGTATTTTGACACAGGGGGAAAAACTGTTTTTT. Translating it yields CASSILTQGEKLFF.

This sequence joins TRBV7-3 and TRBJ2-1; 9 bases map to TRBD1. This CDR3 has 15 amino acids. Germline lookup yields CDR1 SGHTA and CDR2 FQGTGA. Losses at the gene ends were 5 bases for V and 5 bases for J; bases not matched to a gene: 7. The CDR3 protein is CASSRDRGGNNEQFF. The CDR3, as DNA: TGTGCCAGCAGCAGAGACAGGGGGGGAAACAATGAGCAGTTCTTC.

The chain links TRBV18 to TRBJ1-1; 9 bases are a match to TRBD1. Trimming took 6 bases from V and 3 from J; bases not matched to a gene: 5. The CDR3 extends over 14 amino acids. Germline CDR1 KGHSH, CDR2 LQKENI. The CDR3 loop reads CASSRGQGYTEAFF. CDR3 DNA sequence: TGTGCCAGCTCCCGCGGACAGGGGTACACTGAAGCTTTCTTT.

The chain is built from TRBV4-3 and TRBJ1-3; TRBD1 is a possible D gene (5 bases). CDR1 is LGHNA, CDR2 YSLEER, per germline. With 0 bases removed from V and 0 bases from J, the gap between germline ends came to 12 bases. This CDR3 is 17 amino acids long. This chain's CDR3 is CASSQETGADSGNTIYF. Written as DNA, the CDR3 is TGCGCCAGCAGCCAAGAAACAGGTGCCGACTCTGGAAACACCATATATTTT.

The V gene is TRBV5-4, the J gene TRBJ2-5, with TRBD2 identical over 7 bases. Trimming at V came to 7 bases and at J to 6 bases, leaving 12 bases not matched to a gene. This CDR3 has 14 residues. The V gene's germline CDR1 is SGHNT and CDR2 YYREEE (reference sequence). Here the CDR3 reads CASGKVAGEKTQYF. CDR3 sequence (DNA): TGTGCCAGCGGTAAAGTGGCGGGGGAAAAGACCCAGTACTTC.

This sequence joins TRBV6-6 and TRBJ1-6, with 7 nucleotides matching TRBD1. This CDR3 region has 14 residues. J gave up 7 bases and V 4 bases, and 4 bases lay outside the gene matches. The V gene's germline CDR1 is MNHNY and CDR2 SVGAGI (reference sequence). CDR3 sequence: CASSSNRGNSPLHF. DNA for the CDR3: TGTGCCAGCAGTTCTAACAGGGGCAATTCACCCCTCCACTTT.

This chain links TRBV11-2 with TRBJ1-6; D gene ambiguous. The V gene's germline CDR1 is SGHAT and CDR2 FQNNGV. V lost 3 bases to trimming and J lost 3 bases, with 12 bases between them. The CDR3 is 16 amino acids. CDR3 sequence: CASSFGWANYNSPLHF. Written as DNA, the CDR3 is TGTGCCAGCAGCTTCGGATGGGCAAACTATAATTCACCCCTCCACTTT.

The rearrangement links TRBV25-1 to TRBJ2-7; D is unresolved. CDR1 is MGHDK, CDR2 SYGVNS, per germline. The CDR3 is 13 amino acids. The germline V and J ends were trimmed by 3 bases and 5 bases, with 11 bases remaining between them. The CDR3 protein is CASSDDWAHEQYF. The CDR3 DNA follows: TGTGCCAGCAGTGATGATTGGGCCCACGAGCAGTACTTC.

The chain is built from TRBV7-3 and TRBJ2-5; tentative D call: TRBD1 (6 bases). The CDR3 has 14 residues. CDR1 and CDR2 (germline): SGHTA, FQGTGA. V shed 6 bases and J shed 5 bases, with 16 bases lying between them. The CDR3 DNA reads as TGTGCCAGCAGTCAAGCAGGGACACCGGAGACCCAGTACTTC. Encoded protein: CASSQAGTPETQYF.

The CDR3 DNA sequence: TGCGCCAGCAGCCGAGACCTGCAAGAGACCCAGTACTTC. This encodes CASSRDLQETQYF. The chain employs TRBV4-3 and TRBJ2-5; D gene uncertain. V was cut by 4 bases and J by 2 bases, with 8 bases left in between. The CDR3 contains 13 residues. Germline lookup yields CDR1 LGHNA and CDR2 YSLEER.

This clone was seen once. Other DNA variants within this sample encode the same CDR3. The rearrangement uses TRBV18 and TRBJ2-7, with D maybe TRBD1 (5 bases). The CDR3 sequence is 13 residues long. V lost 3 bases, J lost 2 bases, and 8 bases lay in between. Germline CDR1 KGHSH, CDR2 LQKENI. The CDR3 region has the DNA TGTGCCAGCTCACCTACAGGAACCTACGAGCAGTACTTC. This sequence encodes CASSPTGTYEQYF. Full variable domain (outside the CDR3, taken from reference TRBV18 and TRBJ2-7): NAGVMQNPRHLVRRRGQEARLRCSPMKGHSHVYWYRQLPEEGLKFMVYLQKENIIDESGMPKERFSAEFPKEGPSILRIQQVVRGDSAAYFCASSPTGTYEQYFGPGTRLTVT.

The V and J genes are TRBV29-1 and TRBJ1-5; TRBD1 matches at 10 bases. This CDR3 has 15 residues. The V and J ends lost 0 bases and 7 bases, in that order; junction bases with no gene match: 6. Germline values: CDR1 SQVTM, CDR2 ANQGSEA. The CDR3 loop is CSVEDLGQGRQPQHF. DNA for the CDR3: TGCAGCGTTGAAGATTTGGGACAGGGGAGGCAGCCCCAGCATTTT.

The chain joins TRBV29-1 to TRBJ2-5; weak D call: TRBD1 (6 bases). Germline-derived CDR1 and CDR2 are SQVTM and ANQGSEA. V was cut by 4 bases and J by 5 bases, with 20 bases left in between. The CDR3 has 15 residues. The CDR3 spells CSVAKGGHVSETQYF. The CDR3 nucleotides are TGCAGCGTTGCTAAAGGGGGACACGTTTCGGAGACCCAGTACTTC.

CDR3 loop: CASSTRDISNQPQHF. Here the CDR3 DNA reads TGTGCCAGTAGTACCCGGGACATTAGCAATCAGCCCCAGCATTTT. The V gene is TRBV19, the J gene TRBJ1-5; a possible D gene is TRBD1 (6 bases). This CDR3 region has 15 residues. Germline V gene data show CDR1 as LNHDA and CDR2 as SQIVND (reference sequence). With 4 bases removed from V and 0 bases from J, the gap between germline ends came to 10 bases.

This chain links TRBV7-2 with TRBJ2-3; 7 nucleotides match TRBD2. The V gene's germline CDR1 is SGHTA and CDR2 FQGNSA. V gave up 4 bases and J gave up 2 bases; unmatched junction bases: 6. This CDR3 comprises 15 residues. The CDR3 sequence: CASSSRTRDTDTQYF. DNA of the CDR3: TGTGCCAGCAGCTCCCGGACTAGAGACACAGATACGCAGTATTTT.

V gene TRBV2 combines with J gene TRBJ2-7, with D possibly matching TRBD1 (5 bases). The CDR3 is made up of 14 amino acids. V gave up 7 bases and J gave up 4 bases, with 17 bases separating them. Per the germline V gene, CDR1 is SNHLY and CDR2 is FYNNEI. CDR3 in amino acids: CASKSDVGQYEQYF. CDR3 in DNA: TGTGCCAGCAAGAGCGACGTGGGGCAATACGAGCAGTACTTC.

The chain carries TRBV2 and TRBJ1-3, with D perhaps matching TRBD1 (6 bases). The CDR3 spans 16 residues. Trimming stripped 3 bases from V and 6 bases from J, with 18 bases between. Germline V gene lookup returns CDR1 SNHLY and CDR2 FYNNEI. The DNA for the CDR3 is TGTGCCAGCAGTGATAGGACAGTCGCTAGGTCAAACACCATATATTTT. Its protein is CASSDRTVARSNTIYF.